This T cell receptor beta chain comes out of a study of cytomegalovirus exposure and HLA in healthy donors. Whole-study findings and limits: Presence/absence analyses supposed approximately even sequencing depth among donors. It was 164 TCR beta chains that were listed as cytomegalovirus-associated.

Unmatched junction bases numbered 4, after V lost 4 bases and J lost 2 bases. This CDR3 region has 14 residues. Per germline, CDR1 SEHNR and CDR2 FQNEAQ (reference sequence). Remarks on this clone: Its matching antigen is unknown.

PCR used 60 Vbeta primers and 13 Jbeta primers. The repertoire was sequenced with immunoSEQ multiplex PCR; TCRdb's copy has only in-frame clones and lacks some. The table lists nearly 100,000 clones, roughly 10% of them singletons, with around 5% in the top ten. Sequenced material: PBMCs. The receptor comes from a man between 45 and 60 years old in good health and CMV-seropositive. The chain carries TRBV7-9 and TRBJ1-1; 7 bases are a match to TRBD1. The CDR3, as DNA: TGTGCCAGCAGCTCAGGGGACAGAAACACTGAAGCTTTCTTT. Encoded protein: CASSSGDRNTEAFF.